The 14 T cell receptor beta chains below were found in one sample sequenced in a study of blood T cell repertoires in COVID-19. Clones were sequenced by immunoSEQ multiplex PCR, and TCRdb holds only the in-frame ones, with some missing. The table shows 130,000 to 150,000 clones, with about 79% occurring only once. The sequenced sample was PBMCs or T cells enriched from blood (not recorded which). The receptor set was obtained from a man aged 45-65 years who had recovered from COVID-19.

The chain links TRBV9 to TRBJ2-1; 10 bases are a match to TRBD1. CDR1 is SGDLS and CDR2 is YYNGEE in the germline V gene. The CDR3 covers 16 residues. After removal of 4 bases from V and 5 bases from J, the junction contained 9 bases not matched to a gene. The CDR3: CASSPGGGTGDNEQFF. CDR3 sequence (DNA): TGTGCCAGCAGCCCTGGTGGGGGGACAGGGGACAATGAGCAGTTCTTC. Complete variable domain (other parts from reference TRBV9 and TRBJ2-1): DSGVTQTPKHLITATGQRVTLRCSPRSGDLSVYWYQQSLDQGLQFLIQYYNGEERAKGNILERFSAQQFPDLHSELNLSSLELGDSALYFCASSPGGGTGDNEQFFGPGTRLTVL.

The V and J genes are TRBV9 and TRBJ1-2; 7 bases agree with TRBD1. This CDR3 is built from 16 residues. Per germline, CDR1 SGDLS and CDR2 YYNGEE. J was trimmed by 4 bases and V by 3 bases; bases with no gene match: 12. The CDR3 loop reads CASSALDREDSYGYTF. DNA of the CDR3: TGTGCCAGCAGCGCTCTAGACAGGGAAGACTCCTATGGCTACACCTTC.

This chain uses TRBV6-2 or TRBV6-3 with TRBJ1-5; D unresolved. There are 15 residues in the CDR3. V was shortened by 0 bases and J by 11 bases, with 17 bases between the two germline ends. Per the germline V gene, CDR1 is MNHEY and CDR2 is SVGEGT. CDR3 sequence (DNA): TGTGCCAGCAGTTACTCGGGCAGCCTCCGATTGTCCCAGCATTTT. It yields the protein CASSYSGSLRLSQHF.

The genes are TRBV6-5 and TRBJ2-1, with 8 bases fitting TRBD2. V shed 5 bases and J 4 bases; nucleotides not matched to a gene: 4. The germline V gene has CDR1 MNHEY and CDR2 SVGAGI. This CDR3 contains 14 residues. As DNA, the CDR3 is TGTGCCAGCAGTCGGGAGGGTACGTACAATGAGCAGTTCTTC. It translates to CASSREGTYNEQFF.

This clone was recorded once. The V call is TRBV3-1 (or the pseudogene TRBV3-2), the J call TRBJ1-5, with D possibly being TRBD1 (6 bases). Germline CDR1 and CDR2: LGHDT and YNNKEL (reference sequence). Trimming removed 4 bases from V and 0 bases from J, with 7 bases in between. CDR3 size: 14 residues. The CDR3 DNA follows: TGTGCCAGCAGCCGGGACAATAGCAATCAGCCCCAGCATTTT. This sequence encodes CASSRDNSNQPQHF.

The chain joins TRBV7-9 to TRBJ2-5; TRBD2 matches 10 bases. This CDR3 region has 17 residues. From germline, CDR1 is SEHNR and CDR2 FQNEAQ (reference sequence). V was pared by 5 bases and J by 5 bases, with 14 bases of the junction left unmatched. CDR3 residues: CASSPRGSGGSFETQYF. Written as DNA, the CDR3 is TGTGCCAGCAGCCCCCGGGGTAGCGGGGGGAGTTTTGAGACCCAGTACTTC.

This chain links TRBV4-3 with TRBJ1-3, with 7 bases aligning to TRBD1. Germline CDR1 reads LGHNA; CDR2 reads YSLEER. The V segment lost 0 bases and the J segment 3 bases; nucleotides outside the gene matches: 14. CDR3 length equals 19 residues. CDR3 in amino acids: CASSQDVLGQRYLGNTIYF. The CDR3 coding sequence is TGCGCCAGCAGCCAAGACGTTCTGGGACAGAGATATCTTGGAAACACCATATATTTT.

In nucleotides, the CDR3 is TGTGCCAGTAGTAGCCAGGGAGGGGACTACGAGCAGTACTTC. Amino acids: CASSSQGGDYEQYF. V gene TRBV19 combines with J gene TRBJ2-7; 7 nucleotides agree with TRBD2. This CDR3 has 14 amino acids. The ends lost 4 bases at V and 3 bases at J; junction bases unmatched: 6. Germline V gene sequence: CDR1 LNHDA, CDR2 SQIVND (reference sequence).

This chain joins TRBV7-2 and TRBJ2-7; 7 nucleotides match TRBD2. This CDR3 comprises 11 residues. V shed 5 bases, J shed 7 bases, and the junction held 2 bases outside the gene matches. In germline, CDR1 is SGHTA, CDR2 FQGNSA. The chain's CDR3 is CASSRRGEQYF. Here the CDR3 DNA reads TGTGCCAGCAGCCGGCGGGGGGAGCAGTACTTC.

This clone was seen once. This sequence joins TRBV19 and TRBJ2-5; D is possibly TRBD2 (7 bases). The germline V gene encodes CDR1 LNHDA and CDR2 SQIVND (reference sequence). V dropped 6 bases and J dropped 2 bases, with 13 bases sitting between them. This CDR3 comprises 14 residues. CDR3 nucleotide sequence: TGTGCCAGTAGCCCGCGGGGGCGACAAGAGACCCAGTACTTC. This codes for CASSPRGRQETQYF.

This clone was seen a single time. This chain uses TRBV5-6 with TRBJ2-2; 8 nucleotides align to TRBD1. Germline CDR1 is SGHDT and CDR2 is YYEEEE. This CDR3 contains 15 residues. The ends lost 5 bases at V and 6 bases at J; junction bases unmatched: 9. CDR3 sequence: CASREGQDGAGELFF. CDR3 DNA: TGTGCCAGCAGGGAGGGACAGGATGGTGCCGGGGAGCTGTTTTTT. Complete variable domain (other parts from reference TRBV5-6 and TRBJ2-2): DAGVTQSPTHLIKTRGQQVTLRCSPKSGHDTVSWYQQALGQGPQFIFQYYEEEERQRGNFPDRFSGHQFPNYSSELNVNALLLGDSALYLCASREGQDGAGELFFGEGSRLTVL.

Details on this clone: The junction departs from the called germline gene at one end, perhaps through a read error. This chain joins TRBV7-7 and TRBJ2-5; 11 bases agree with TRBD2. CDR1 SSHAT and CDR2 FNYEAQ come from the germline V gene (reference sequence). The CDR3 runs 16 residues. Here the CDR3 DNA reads TGTGCTAGCAGCGAAACTAGCGGGGGCATCCAAGAGACCCAGTACTTC. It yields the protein CASSETSGGIQETQYF.

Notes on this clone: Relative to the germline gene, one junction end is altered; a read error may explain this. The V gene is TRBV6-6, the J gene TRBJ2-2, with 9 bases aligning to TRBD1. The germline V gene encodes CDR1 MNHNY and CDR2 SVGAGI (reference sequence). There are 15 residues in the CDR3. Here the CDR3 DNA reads TGTGCCAGCAGTTACAGGACAGGGGATACCGGGGATCTGTTTTTT. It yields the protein CASSYRTGDTGDLFF.

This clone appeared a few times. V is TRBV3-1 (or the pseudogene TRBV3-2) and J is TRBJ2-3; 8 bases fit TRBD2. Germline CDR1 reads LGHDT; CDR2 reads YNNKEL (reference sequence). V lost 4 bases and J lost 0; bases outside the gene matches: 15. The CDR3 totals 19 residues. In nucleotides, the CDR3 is TGTGCCAGCAGCCCAAGTCCCCTGGCGGGGGGAGCTAGCACAGATACGCAGTATTTT. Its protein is CASSPSPLAGGASTDTQYF.